These 20 T cell receptor beta chains share one sample of origin, sequenced in a study of CD8 T cells in ankylosing spondylitis. TCRdb reprocessed the 5' RACE reads via MiXCR and lists one record per CDR3 protein. The sample records fewer than 500,000 distinct CDR3 sequences, 25% to 30% being singletons. The antigens of these receptors remain unknown. General study findings and limits: Made up of about eight highly homologous variants, a TCR beta motif appeared characteristic of ankylosing spondylitis blood.

Sequencing used blood, either unsorted or a sorted T cell fraction (not recorded which). The receptors were sampled from a male donor with ankylosing spondylitis.

This clonotype was detected only a few times. The J gene is TRBJ1-1, the V gene TRBV7-9, with D possibly being TRBD1 (6 bases). CDR1 SEHNR and CDR2 FQNEAQ come from the germline V gene (reference sequence). The CDR3 runs 14 residues. The germline V and J ends were trimmed by 6 bases and 1 base, with 12 bases remaining between them. The CDR3 nucleotides read TGTGCCAGCAGGTCCGGGACAACGAACACTGAAGCTTTCTTT. Its translation: CASRSGTTNTEAFF.

This clonotype turned up a few times. This chain joins TRBV4-1 and TRBJ1-1; D is undetermined. Germline assignment: CDR1 MGHRA and CDR2 YSYEKL. CDR3 length: 12 amino acids. Trimming removed 0 bases at V and 13 bases at J, with 12 bases between. The CDR3 region has the DNA TGCGCCAGCAGCCAAGATACCGAGTTCTATTTCTTT. This encodes CASSQDTEFYFF.

The gene calls are TRBV19 and TRBJ2-1; 13 nucleotides line up with TRBD2. Trimming took 5 bases from V and 4 from J; bases not matched to a gene: 5. The CDR3 has 16 residues. CDR1 and CDR2 from the germline V gene are LNHDA and SQIVND (reference sequence). The CDR3, as DNA: TGTGCCAGTAGTCCGTTGGGACTAGCGGGATACAATGAGCAGTTCTTC. Its protein product is CASSPLGLAGYNEQFF.

J is TRBJ1-4 and V is TRBV12-3 or TRBV12-4, with 8 bases fitting TRBD1. The CDR3 length is 14 residues. The ends lost 3 bases at V and 8 bases at J; junction bases unmatched: 5. The CDR3 coding sequence is TGTGCCAGCAGTTTTCGACAGGGGAGGGAAAAACTGTTTTTT. This gives the protein CASSFRQGREKLFF.

The CDR3 DNA sequence: TGCAGCGTTGAGCAATCCGCCGAGAATGAGCAGTTCTTC. It translates to CSVEQSAENEQFF. This sequence joins TRBV29-1 and TRBJ2-1; the D is unclear. CDR3 length: 13 amino acids. Germline CDR1 and CDR2: SQVTM and ANQGSEA. The V end was cut by 3 bases, the J end by 7 bases, with 13 bases between.

This clonotype was detected a few times. This sequence joins TRBV5-1 and TRBJ1-5; D uncertain. This CDR3 spans 14 amino acids. With 4 bases removed from V and 2 bases from J, the gap between germline ends came to 10 bases. CDR1 is SGHRS and CDR2 is YFSETQ in the germline V gene. In nucleotides, the CDR3 is TGCGCCAGCAGCCAGGAGAGGGGCAATCAGCCCCAGCATTTT. Protein: CASSQERGNQPQHF.

V is TRBV5-6 and J is TRBJ2-7; possible D gene TRBD2, 5 bases. Trimming left V 2 bases short and J 6 bases short, with 24 bases between. This CDR3 is built from 17 residues. CDR1 and CDR2 (germline): SGHDT, YYEEEE. The CDR3 reads CASSFYASRDRESEQYF. In DNA, the CDR3 is TGTGCCAGCAGCTTCTATGCCTCTAGGGATAGGGAGTCCGAGCAGTACTTC.

This clonotype was counted ten times or more. The V call is TRBV5-1, the J call TRBJ1-2, with unresolved D. V was cut by 4 bases and J by 4 bases, with 14 bases left in between. The CDR3 totals 14 residues. Germline V gene lookup returns CDR1 SGHRS and CDR2 YFSETQ. CDR3 sequence reads: CASSPSGVAYGYTF. CDR3 nucleotide sequence: TGCGCCAGCAGCCCTTCTGGGGTGGCCTATGGCTACACCTTC. The full variable domain, completed using reference TRBV5-1 and TRBJ1-2, is KAGVTQTPRYLIKTRGQQVTLSCSPISGHRSVSWYQQTPGQGLQFLFEYFSETQRNKGNFPGRFSGRQFSNSRSEMNVSTLELGDSALYLCASSPSGVAYGYTFGSGTRLTVV.

The chain combines TRBV15 with TRBJ2-6; D is possibly TRBD1 (6 bases). Trimming pared 0 bases from V and 0 bases from J, leaving 15 bases between. This CDR3 contains 19 residues. From germline, CDR1 is LNHNV and CDR2 YYDKDF (reference sequence). The CDR3: CATSRDSGALSSGANVLTF. CDR3 in DNA: TGTGCCACCAGCAGAGATTCAGGGGCCCTTAGCTCTGGGGCCAACGTCCTGACTTTC.

The chain recombines TRBV20-1 with TRBJ2-1; 11 nucleotides align to TRBD2. The CDR3 covers 15 residues. From germline, CDR1 is DFQATT and CDR2 SNEGSKA (reference sequence). J lost 8 bases, V lost 4 bases, and 10 bases had no gene match. Here the CDR3 reads CSANSLAGDVHEQFF. In DNA form, the CDR3 reads TGCAGTGCTAACTCACTAGCGGGAGATGTACATGAGCAGTTCTTC.

The CDR3 DNA sequence: TGTGCCAGCTCACCATGGGGCTACGAGCAGTACTTC. Translated: CASSPWGYEQYF. The chain carries TRBV18 and TRBJ2-7; D gene ambiguous. V shed 2 bases and J shed 3 bases, with 5 bases lying between them. The CDR3 extends over 12 amino acids. Germline loops: CDR1 KGHSH, CDR2 LQKENI.

The rearrangement uses TRBV21-1 and TRBJ2-1; the table assigns TRBD1, which was not confirmed against the DNA. TRBV21-1 is tagged as a pseudogene. This CDR3 region has 13 residues. CDR3 sequence: CASSKGSVHEQFF. In DNA form, the CDR3 reads TGTGCCAGCAGCAAAGGGTCTGTCCATGAGCAGTTCTTC.

CDR3 sequence (DNA): TGTGCCAGCAGTCCTGCCGGGACCGCAGAAATATTCTATAATTCACCCCTCCACTTT. Translating gives CASSPAGTAEIFYNSPLHF. The chain employs TRBV3-1 and TRBJ1-6; the D gene is possibly TRBD1 (5 bases). Per the germline V gene, CDR1 is LGHDT and CDR2 is YNNKEL (reference sequence). This CDR3 contains 19 residues. V shed 6 bases and J shed 3 bases, with 24 bases lying between them.

The chain links TRBV7-2 to TRBJ2-1; D remains unclear. V was shortened by 6 bases and J by 8 bases, with 17 bases between the two germline ends. Germline-derived CDR1 and CDR2 are SGHTA and FQGNSA. The CDR3 loop spans 14 amino acids. The CDR3 DNA is TGTGCCAGCAGGGCCTCTCCCTGGCTCCATGAGCAGTTCTTC. Translation: CASRASPWLHEQFF.

The gene calls are TRBV20-1 and TRBJ2-1; 7 bases line up with TRBD2. Per the germline V gene, CDR1 is DFQATT and CDR2 is SNEGSKA (reference sequence). This CDR3 has 13 amino acids. V lost 5 bases and J lost 3; bases outside the gene matches: 4. The CDR3 loop is CSAQRGHYNEQFF. DNA for the CDR3: TGCAGTGCTCAGCGGGGCCACTACAATGAGCAGTTCTTC.

V is TRBV7-9 and J is TRBJ2-3; D ambiguous. Germline lookup yields CDR1 SEHNR and CDR2 FQNEAQ (reference sequence). V was trimmed by 4 bases and J by 0 bases, leaving 5 bases between them. CDR3 length: 13 amino acids. The CDR3 nucleotides read TGTGCCAGCAGCTCCATTAGCACAGATACGCAGTATTTT. It is translated as CASSSISTDTQYF.

This chain joins TRBV6-2 or TRBV6-3 and TRBJ2-1; D remains unclear. The CDR3 consists of 12 residues. Germline V gene lookup returns CDR1 MNHEY and CDR2 SVGEGT. Deletions cut 2 bases from V and 4 bases from J, with 3 bases between. CDR3 amino acids: CASSYGYNEQFF. As DNA, the CDR3 is TGTGCCAGCAGTTACGGGTACAATGAGCAGTTCTTC.

The sample holds a few counts of this clonotype. The chain recombines TRBV24-1 with TRBJ2-1; 10 bases fit TRBD1. CDR3 length equals 14 residues. Unmatched junction bases numbered 4, after V lost 3 bases and J lost 9 bases. Germline V gene lookup returns CDR1 KGHDR and CDR2 SFDVKD. The DNA of the CDR3 is TGTGCCACCAGTGATGACAGGGGGCAGGGTGAGCAGTTCTTC. Amino acids: CATSDDRGQGEQFF.

This clonotype was detected a few times. This chain joins TRBV13 and TRBJ2-7; D is possibly TRBD1 (6 bases). Germline CDR1 PRHDT, CDR2 FYEKMQ (reference sequence). Trimming stripped 4 bases from V and 2 bases from J, with 21 bases between. This CDR3 is 17 amino acids long. CDR3 sequence: CASSSTSGAAFTYEQYF. CDR3 DNA: TGTGCCAGCAGCTCCACCTCAGGGGCAGCGTTCACCTACGAGCAGTACTTC.

The V and J genes are TRBV24-1 and TRBJ2-1; TRBD1 agrees at 9 bases. The CDR3 has 15 residues. Trimming at V came to 3 bases and at J to 7 bases, leaving 6 bases not matched to a gene. Germline CDR1 and CDR2: KGHDR and SFDVKD. The CDR3 DNA sequence: TGTGCCACCAGTGATGCCGGGACAGGGATGAATGAGCAGTTCTTC. Amino acids: CATSDAGTGMNEQFF.